The 32 T cell receptor beta chains reported below all come from one sample, sequenced in a study of cytomegalovirus exposure and HLA in healthy donors. This table comes from immunoSEQ multiplex PCR, and its TCRdb copy is limited to in-frame clones, with some not included. This table has some 140,000 clones, 84% appearing once. Sequences were obtained from PBMCs. The receptor set was obtained from a woman in her twenties or thirties in good health and CMV-seronegative.

CDR3 residues: CASSMGQGDGYTF. As DNA, the CDR3 is TGTGCCAGTAGTATGGGGCAGGGTGATGGCTACACCTTC. The V gene is TRBV19, the J gene TRBJ1-2, with a weak D call TRBD1 (5 bases). The CDR3 length is 13 residues. The V end was cut by 3 bases, the J end by 6 bases, with 11 bases between. Germline V lookup: CDR1 LNHDA, CDR2 SQIVND (reference sequence).

This sequence joins TRBV2 and TRBJ2-2, with TRBD1 identical over 8 bases. CDR3 length: 15 residues. The J segment lost 6 bases and the V segment lost 6 bases, leaving 9 bases of the junction unmatched. Germline loops: CDR1 SNHLY, CDR2 FYNNEI. The CDR3: CASRPGTGVAGELFF. CDR3 DNA sequence: TGTGCCAGCAGACCCGGGACAGGCGTCGCCGGGGAGCTGTTTTTT.

This chain connects TRBV2 to TRBJ2-1, with D uncertain. The germline V gene has CDR1 SNHLY and CDR2 FYNNEI. Trimming took 5 bases from V and 11 from J, leaving 16 bases between them. The CDR3 has 13 amino acids. CDR3 protein: CASSQDALRQQFF. The CDR3 bases are TGTGCCAGCAGTCAAGACGCCCTACGTCAGCAGTTCTTC.

To note about this clone: This specimen includes other DNA sequences encoding the same CDR3. This sequence joins TRBV7-2 and TRBJ2-1; 7 bases are shared with TRBD2. The CDR3 runs 15 residues. V lost 2 bases, J lost 0 bases, and 1 base stayed unmatched. Germline V gene sequence: CDR1 SGHTA, CDR2 FQGNSA. CDR3 sequence (DNA): TGTGCCAGCAGCTTATCGGGGGGCTCCTACAATGAGCAGTTCTTC. Residues: CASSLSGGSYNEQFF.

This chain uses TRBV6-5 with TRBJ2-7; D perhaps matches TRBD2 (7 bases). Germline assignment: CDR1 MNHEY and CDR2 SVGAGI. This CDR3 has 13 residues. Trimming pared 6 bases from V and 5 bases from J, leaving 14 bases between. CDR3 region: CASRRGGFDEQYF. The CDR3 DNA is TGTGCCAGCAGGAGGGGGGGTTTCGACGAGCAGTACTTC.

This rearrangement joins TRBV5-1 to TRBJ2-5; 9 positions agree with TRBD1. The junction had 9 bases not matched to a gene; V was cut back by 4 bases and J by 2 bases. This CDR3 is 16 amino acids long. CDR1 and CDR2 (germline): SGHRS, YFSETQ. For the CDR3, the DNA is TGCGCCAGCAGCCGCACTCCCGGGACAGGGCAAGAGACCCAGTACTTC. It codes for CASSRTPGTGQETQYF.

V is TRBV6-4 and J is TRBJ1-1, with TRBD1 matching over 9 bases. Germline-derived CDR1 and CDR2 are MRHNA and SNTAGT. Trimming at V came to 3 bases and at J to 4 bases, leaving 12 bases not matched to a gene. This CDR3 contains 17 residues. In nucleotides, the CDR3 is TGTGCCAGCAGTGATTTTGGGACAGGGCACCACCTCACTGAAGCTTTCTTT. Translated, it gives CASSDFGTGHHLTEAFF.

The chain is built from TRBV19 and TRBJ2-7; D is undetermined. There are 13 residues in the CDR3. V shed 6 bases and J shed 1 base, with 10 bases lying between them. The germline V gene encodes CDR1 LNHDA and CDR2 SQIVND (reference sequence). This CDR3 reads CASRSGMSYEQYF. CDR3 in DNA: TGTGCCAGTAGGTCAGGAATGTCCTACGAGCAGTACTTC.

This clone was detected only a few times. V is TRBV19 and J is TRBJ1-6, with D unclear. This CDR3 contains 13 residues. With 5 bases removed from V and 7 bases from J, the gap between germline ends came to 9 bases. CDR1 and CDR2 (germline): LNHDA, SQIVND (reference sequence). In DNA form, the CDR3 reads TGTGCCAGTAGTTCTCGGGTCAATTCACCCCTCCACTTT. Its protein is CASSSRVNSPLHF.

This chain connects TRBV6-5 to TRBJ2-3; D might be TRBD1 (6 bases). Trimming pared 6 bases from V and 4 bases from J, leaving 14 bases between. The CDR3 length is 14 residues. Germline-derived CDR1 and CDR2 are MNHEY and SVGAGI. CDR3 sequence: CASRNRDIADTQYF. In DNA, the CDR3 is TGTGCCAGCAGGAACCGGGACATAGCAGATACGCAGTATTTT.

This clone has more than one count but fewer than ten. This chain connects TRBV7-9 to TRBJ2-1; D not certain. The CDR3 runs to 14 residues. The germline CDR1 and CDR2 sequences are SEHNR and FQNEAQ (reference sequence). Trimming pared 3 bases from V and 5 bases from J, leaving 11 bases between. CDR3 sequence reads: CASSFLTQNNEQFF. The CDR3 nucleotides read TGTGCCAGCAGCTTCCTAACCCAAAACAATGAGCAGTTCTTC.

In the case of this clone: One end of the junction varies from germline; a read error may be responsible. The chain recombines TRBV7-7 with TRBJ2-6; D unclear. Germline V gives CDR1 SSHAT, CDR2 FNYEAQ (reference sequence). This CDR3 has 14 residues. The CDR3 is CASSPRTGANVLTF. In DNA, the CDR3 is TGTGCTAGCAGCCCCAGGACTGGGGCCAACGTCCTGACTTTC.

Here the CDR3 reads CAISPSGGDYTGELFF. The CDR3 DNA sequence: TGTGCCATCAGTCCTAGCGGGGGGGACTACACCGGGGAGCTGTTTTTT. The chain employs TRBV10-3 and TRBJ2-2, with 12 bases that match TRBD2. Trimming removed 5 bases from V and 3 bases from J; junction bases left unmatched: 4. CDR1 and CDR2 (germline): ENHRY, SYGVKD. The CDR3 length is 16 residues.

This clone was seen a single time. J is TRBJ2-1 and V is TRBV7-2, with 9 bases matching TRBD2. The CDR3 is 14 residues long. Germline CDR1 is SGHTA and CDR2 is FQGNSA. V shed 5 bases and J 4 bases; nucleotides not matched to a gene: 3. CDR3 DNA: TGTGCCAGCAGCCCGGGACTAGCATACAATGAGCAGTTCTTC. Protein sequence: CASSPGLAYNEQFF.

The J gene is TRBJ2-1, the V gene TRBV5-1, with D tentatively TRBD1 (5 bases). Germline V gene lookup returns CDR1 SGHRS and CDR2 YFSETQ. The CDR3 sequence is 13 residues long. V was trimmed by 0 bases and J by 7 bases, leaving 8 bases between them. The CDR3 sequence: CASSLVPGNEQFF. The CDR3, as DNA: TGCGCCAGCAGCTTGGTGCCAGGGAATGAGCAGTTCTTC.

The chain joins TRBV5-6 to TRBJ1-2; tentatively, D is TRBD1 (5 bases). This CDR3 region has 13 residues. The germline V gene encodes CDR1 SGHDT and CDR2 YYEEEE. Trimming stripped 4 bases from V and 6 bases from J, with 13 bases between. The CDR3 protein is CASSGWGSHGYTF. As DNA, the CDR3 is TGTGCCAGCAGCGGGTGGGGCTCGCATGGCTACACCTTC.

This clone was recorded only once. The chain recombines TRBV4-1 with TRBJ1-3, with D possibly TRBD1 on 5 matching bases. The ends were cut back, 1 base at V and 4 bases at J, with 14 bases in the middle. The CDR3 is 16 amino acids. The germline V gene has CDR1 MGHRA and CDR2 YSYEKL. The chain's CDR3 is CASSQGGARAGNTIYF. CDR3 DNA sequence: TGCGCCAGCAGCCAAGGTGGGGCCAGGGCGGGAAACACCATATATTTT.

The rearrangement joins TRBV6-6 to TRBJ1-2, with 9 positions matching TRBD1. CDR3 length: 14 amino acids. The V and J ends lost 6 bases and 8 bases, in that order; junction bases with no gene match: 10. Germline V lookup: CDR1 MNHNY, CDR2 SVGAGI (reference sequence). As DNA, the CDR3 is TGTGCCAGCAGACACGCCGGGACAGGGAACGGCTACACCTTC. Translating it yields CASRHAGTGNGYTF.

CDR3 sequence: CASSIVPGVGDTGELFF. CDR3 nucleotides: TGTGCCAGTAGTATAGTCCCGGGGGTAGGAGACACCGGGGAGCTGTTTTTT. The chain carries TRBV19 and TRBJ2-2, with a possible D match to TRBD2 (6 bases). The CDR3 consists of 17 residues. Trimming took off 1 base at V and 3 bases at J, with 15 bases between the two ends. CDR1 and CDR2 from the germline V gene are LNHDA and SQIVND (reference sequence). Combining the CDR3 with reference TRBV19 and TRBJ2-2 gives the whole variable domain DGGITQSPKYLFRKEGQNVTLSCEQNLNHDAMYWYRQDPGQGLRLIYYSQIVNDFQKGDIAEGYSVSREKKESFPLTVTSAQKNPTAFYLCASSIVPGVGDTGELFFGEGSRLTVL.

The chain carries TRBV6-6 and TRBJ1-4; D uncertain. Between the trimmed V and J ends, which lost 10 bases and 8 bases, there was a span of 23 bases. Per germline, CDR1 MNHNY and CDR2 SVGAGI (reference sequence). The CDR3 has 15 amino acids. CDR3 DNA sequence: TGTGCCACAGGAGTGGAGGTACAGCGGTCGGAAAAACTGTTTTTT. This encodes CATGVEVQRSEKLFF.

The CDR3 bases are TGTGCCAGCAGCGATAGCGGCTCCTCGCGGTTCTTC. Its translation: CASSDSGSSRFF. The J gene is TRBJ2-1, the V gene TRBV7-8; D may be TRBD2 (6 bases). The CDR3 has 12 residues. V dropped 5 bases and J dropped 15 bases, with 17 bases sitting between them. Germline CDR1 SGHVS, CDR2 FQNEAQ.

This clone was recorded once. The chain combines TRBV18 with TRBJ2-3; 10 nucleotides line up with TRBD1. Germline CDR1 KGHSH, CDR2 LQKENI. CDR3 length: 14 amino acids. Trimming removed 5 bases from V and 6 bases from J; junction bases left unmatched: 5. As DNA, the CDR3 is TGTGCCAGCTCAAAGGGGACAGGGGACGATACGCAGTATTTT. It yields the protein CASSKGTGDDTQYF. Together with reference TRBV18 and TRBJ2-3, the CDR3 gives the full variable domain: NAGVMQNPRHLVRRRGQEARLRCSPMKGHSHVYWYRQLPEEGLKFMVYLQKENIIDESGMPKERFSAEFPKEGPSILRIQQVVRGDSAAYFCASSKGTGDDTQYFGPGTRLTVL.

The chain links TRBV5-4 to TRBJ1-5; a possible D gene is TRBD1 (5 bases). In germline, CDR1 is SGHNT, CDR2 YYREEE (reference sequence). Trimming removed 0 bases from V and 9 bases from J, with 7 bases in between. CDR3 length: 12 amino acids. In DNA form, the CDR3 reads TGTGCCAGCAGCTTGGTCGGGGGGCCCCAGCATTTT. As protein: CASSLVGGPQHF.

In this sample, this clone turned up a few times. This sequence joins TRBV6-6 and TRBJ1-1; 8 nucleotides match TRBD1. Germline V gene sequence: CDR1 MNHNY, CDR2 SVGAGI (reference sequence). V lost 3 bases and J lost 8; bases outside the gene matches: 5. The CDR3 extends over 13 amino acids. The CDR3 coding sequence is TGTGCCAGCAGTTATGTAGGGACAGGAGAAGCTTTCTTT. The encoded protein is CASSYVGTGEAFF.

CDR3 sequence (DNA): TGTGCCAGCAGCTTAGGACAGGCGACAGCGGGAAATTCACCCCTCCACTTT. Its translation: CASSLGQATAGNSPLHF. V is TRBV7-8 and J is TRBJ1-6; TRBD1 might be the D (6 bases). V lost 1 base and J lost 7, with 17 bases in between. Germline V gives CDR1 SGHVS, CDR2 FQNEAQ. The CDR3 has 17 residues.

This rearrangement joins TRBV6-6 to TRBJ2-7; 9 bases are shared with TRBD1. The CDR3 runs 15 residues. Unmatched junction bases numbered 1, after V lost 0 bases and J lost 1 base. Per germline, CDR1 MNHNY and CDR2 SVGAGI (reference sequence). The CDR3 nucleotides read TGTGCCAGCAGTTACTCGGGGACAGGGTCCTACGAGCAGTACTTC. Its protein is CASSYSGTGSYEQYF.

The chain employs TRBV2 and TRBJ2-3, with D perhaps TRBD1 (6 bases). Germline V gene data show CDR1 as SNHLY and CDR2 as FYNNEI. The CDR3 sequence is 14 residues long. V was pared by 9 bases and J by 4 bases, with 17 bases between. This chain's CDR3 is CARGGGRAPDTQYF. For the CDR3, the DNA is TGTGCCAGAGGGGGTGGAAGGGCCCCAGATACGCAGTATTTT.

CDR3 residues: CASPPVETGTGRRNTEAFF. CDR3 bases: TGTGCCAGTCCCCCGGTCGAGACCGGGACAGGGAGAAGGAACACTGAAGCTTTCTTT. This chain connects TRBV19 to TRBJ1-1, with 9 bases matching TRBD1. CDR3 length equals 19 residues. Germline CDR1 and CDR2: LNHDA and SQIVND (reference sequence). J was trimmed by 1 base and V by 8 bases; bases with no gene match: 20. The whole variable domain, remainder taken from reference TRBV19 and TRBJ1-1, is DGGITQSPKYLFRKEGQNVTLSCEQNLNHDAMYWYRQDPGQGLRLIYYSQIVNDFQKGDIAEGYSVSREKKESFPLTVTSAQKNPTAFYLCASPPVETGTGRRNTEAFFGQGTRLTVV.

The chain uses TRBV2 and TRBJ2-1; tentative D call: TRBD2 (5 bases). The V gene lost 5 bases and the J gene lost 4 bases, with 15 bases spanning the gap. The CDR3 has 15 residues. CDR1 SNHLY and CDR2 FYNNEI come from the germline V gene. The DNA of the CDR3 is TGTGCCAGCAGTAGGCCTAGGGAGAGTTACAATGAGCAGTTCTTC. Protein: CASSRPRESYNEQFF.

This clone occurred a few times. The chain combines TRBV5-1 with TRBJ1-4; no clear D. Trimming stripped 5 bases from V and 0 bases from J, with 5 bases between. Per the germline V gene, CDR1 is SGHRS and CDR2 is YFSETQ. This CDR3 has 13 amino acids. The CDR3 sequence is CASRAATNEKLFF. The CDR3 nucleotides are TGCGCCAGCAGAGCTGCAACTAATGAAAAACTGTTTTTT.

This clone was detected only once. The rearrangement uses TRBV5-8 and TRBJ2-7; D perhaps matches TRBD2 (6 bases). Germline V gene sequence: CDR1 SGHTS, CDR2 YDEGEE. The CDR3 contains 13 residues. V lost 3 bases to trimming and J lost 3 bases, with 10 bases between them. The CDR3 DNA reads TGTGCCAGCAGCTGGGGGACTTTCTACGAGCAGTACTTC. It specifies CASSWGTFYEQYF.

This clone was found once. The chain employs TRBV9 and TRBJ2-1, with D possibly TRBD2 on 6 matching bases. Deletions cut 3 bases from V and 5 bases from J, with 9 bases between. This CDR3 spans 13 amino acids. Per the germline V gene, CDR1 is SGDLS and CDR2 is YYNGEE. The CDR3 spells CASSGRGNNEQFF. Written as DNA, the CDR3 is TGTGCCAGCAGCGGACGGGGGAACAATGAGCAGTTCTTC.